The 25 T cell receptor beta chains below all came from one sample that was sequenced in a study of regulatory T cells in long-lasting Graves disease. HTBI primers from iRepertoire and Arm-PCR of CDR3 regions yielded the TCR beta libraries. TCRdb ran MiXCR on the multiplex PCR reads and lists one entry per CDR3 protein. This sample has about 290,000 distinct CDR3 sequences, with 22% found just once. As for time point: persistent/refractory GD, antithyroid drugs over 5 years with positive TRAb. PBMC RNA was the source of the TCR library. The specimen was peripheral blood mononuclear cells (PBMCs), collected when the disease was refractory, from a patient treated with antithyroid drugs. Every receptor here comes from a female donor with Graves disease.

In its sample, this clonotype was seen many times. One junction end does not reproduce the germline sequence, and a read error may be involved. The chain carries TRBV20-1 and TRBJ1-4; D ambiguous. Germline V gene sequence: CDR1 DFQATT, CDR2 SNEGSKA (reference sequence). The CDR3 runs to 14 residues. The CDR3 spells CSAGDIATNEKLFF. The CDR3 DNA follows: TGCAGTGCTGGAGATATCGCAACTAATGAAAAACTGTTTTTT.

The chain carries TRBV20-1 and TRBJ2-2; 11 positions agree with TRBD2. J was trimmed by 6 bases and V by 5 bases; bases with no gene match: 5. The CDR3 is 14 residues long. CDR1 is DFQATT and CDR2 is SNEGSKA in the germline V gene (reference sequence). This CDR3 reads CSAVTSGSAGELFF. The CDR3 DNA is TGCAGTGCTGTAACTAGCGGGAGTGCCGGGGAGCTGTTTTTT.

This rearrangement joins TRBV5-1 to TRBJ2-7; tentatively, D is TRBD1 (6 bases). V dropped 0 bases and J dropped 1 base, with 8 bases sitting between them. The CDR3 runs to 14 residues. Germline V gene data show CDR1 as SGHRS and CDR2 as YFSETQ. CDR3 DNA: TGCGCCAGCAGCTTGGACAGGGTGTCCTACGAGCAGTACTTC. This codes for CASSLDRVSYEQYF.

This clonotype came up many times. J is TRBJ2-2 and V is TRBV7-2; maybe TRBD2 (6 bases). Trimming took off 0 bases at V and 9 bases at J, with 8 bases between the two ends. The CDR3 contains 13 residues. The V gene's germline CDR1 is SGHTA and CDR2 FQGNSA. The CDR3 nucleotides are TGTGCCAGCAGCTTAGCGGACTATAGGGAGCTGTTTTTT. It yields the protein CASSLADYRELFF.

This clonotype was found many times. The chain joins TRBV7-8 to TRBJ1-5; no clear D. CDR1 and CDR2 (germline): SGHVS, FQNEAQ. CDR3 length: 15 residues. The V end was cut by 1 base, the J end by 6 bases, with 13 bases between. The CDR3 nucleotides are TGTGCCAGCAGCTTAGGCGGGAGGTCCTCTCAGCCCCAGCATTTT. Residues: CASSLGGRSSQPQHF.

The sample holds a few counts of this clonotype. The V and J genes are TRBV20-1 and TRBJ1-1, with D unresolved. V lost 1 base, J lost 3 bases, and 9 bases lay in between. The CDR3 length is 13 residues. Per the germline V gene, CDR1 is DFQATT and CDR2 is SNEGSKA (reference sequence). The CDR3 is CSARAWRDTEAFF. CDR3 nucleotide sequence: TGCAGTGCTAGAGCCTGGCGGGACACTGAAGCTTTCTTT.

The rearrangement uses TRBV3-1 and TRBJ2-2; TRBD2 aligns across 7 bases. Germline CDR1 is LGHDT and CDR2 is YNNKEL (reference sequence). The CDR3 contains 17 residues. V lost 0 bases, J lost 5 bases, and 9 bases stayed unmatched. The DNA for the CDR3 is TGTGCCAGCAGCCAAGATATCGGGGAGGGTGGGACCGGGGAGCTGTTTTTT. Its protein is CASSQDIGEGGTGELFF.

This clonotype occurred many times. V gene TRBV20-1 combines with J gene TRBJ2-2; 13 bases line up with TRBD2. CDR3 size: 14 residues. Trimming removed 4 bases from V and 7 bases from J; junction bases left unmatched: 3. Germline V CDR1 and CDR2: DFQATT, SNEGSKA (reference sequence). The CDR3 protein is CSAKGLAGSGELFF. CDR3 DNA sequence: TGCAGTGCTAAGGGACTAGCGGGAAGCGGGGAGCTGTTTTTT.

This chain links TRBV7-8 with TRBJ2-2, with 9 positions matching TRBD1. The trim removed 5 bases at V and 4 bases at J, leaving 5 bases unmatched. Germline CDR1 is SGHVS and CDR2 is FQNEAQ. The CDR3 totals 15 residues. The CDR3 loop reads CASSAQGASTGELFF. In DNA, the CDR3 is TGTGCCAGCAGCGCACAGGGGGCGAGCACCGGGGAGCTGTTTTTT.

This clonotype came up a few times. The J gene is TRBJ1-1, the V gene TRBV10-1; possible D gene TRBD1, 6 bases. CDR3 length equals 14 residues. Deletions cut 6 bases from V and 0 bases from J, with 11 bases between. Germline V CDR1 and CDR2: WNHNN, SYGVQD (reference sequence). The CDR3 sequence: CASSGTLMNTEAFF. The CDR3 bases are TGCGCCAGCAGCGGGACACTTATGAACACTGAAGCTTTCTTT.

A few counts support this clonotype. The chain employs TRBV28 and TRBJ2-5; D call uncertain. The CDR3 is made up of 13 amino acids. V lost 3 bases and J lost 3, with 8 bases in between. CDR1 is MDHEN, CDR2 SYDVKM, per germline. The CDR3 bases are TGTGCCAGCAGTTTGGGAATCGAAGAGACCCAGTACTTC. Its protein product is CASSLGIEETQYF.

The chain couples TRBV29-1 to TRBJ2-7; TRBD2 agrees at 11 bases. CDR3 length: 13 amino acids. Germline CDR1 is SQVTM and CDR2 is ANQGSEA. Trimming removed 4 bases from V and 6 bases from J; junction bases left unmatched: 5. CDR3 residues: CSVGLAGGREQYF. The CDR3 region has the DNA TGCAGCGTTGGCCTAGCGGGAGGTCGCGAGCAGTACTTC.

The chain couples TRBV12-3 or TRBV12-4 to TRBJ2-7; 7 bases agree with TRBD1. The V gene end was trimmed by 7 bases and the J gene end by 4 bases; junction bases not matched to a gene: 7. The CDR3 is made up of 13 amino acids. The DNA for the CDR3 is TGTGCCAGCACCACAGAGGGGGCTTACGAGCAGTACTTC. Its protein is CASTTEGAYEQYF.

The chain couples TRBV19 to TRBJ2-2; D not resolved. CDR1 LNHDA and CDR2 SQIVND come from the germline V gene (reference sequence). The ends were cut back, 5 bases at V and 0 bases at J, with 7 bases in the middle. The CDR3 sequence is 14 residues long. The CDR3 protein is CASSPQTNTGELFF. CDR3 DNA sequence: TGTGCCAGTAGTCCTCAGACGAACACCGGGGAGCTGTTTTTT.

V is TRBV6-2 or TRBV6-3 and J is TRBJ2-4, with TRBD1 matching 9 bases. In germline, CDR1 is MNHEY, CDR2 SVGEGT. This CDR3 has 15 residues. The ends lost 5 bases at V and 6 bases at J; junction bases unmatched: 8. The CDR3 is CASSSPGQGGNIQYF. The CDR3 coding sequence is TGTGCCAGCAGTAGTCCGGGACAGGGAGGAAACATTCAGTACTTC.

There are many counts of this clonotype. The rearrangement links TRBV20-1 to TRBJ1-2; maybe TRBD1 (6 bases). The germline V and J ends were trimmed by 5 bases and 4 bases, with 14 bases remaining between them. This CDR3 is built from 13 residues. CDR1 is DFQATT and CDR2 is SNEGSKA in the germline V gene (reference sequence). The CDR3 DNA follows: TGCAGTGCTCAAGAACAGGGAATCTATGGCTACACCTTC. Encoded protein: CSAQEQGIYGYTF.

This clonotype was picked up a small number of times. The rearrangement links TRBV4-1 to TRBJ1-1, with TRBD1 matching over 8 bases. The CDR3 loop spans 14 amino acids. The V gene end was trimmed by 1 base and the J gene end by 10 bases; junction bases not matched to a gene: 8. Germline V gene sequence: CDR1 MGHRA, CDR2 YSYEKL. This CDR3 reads CASSQARTGTRAFF. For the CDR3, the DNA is TGCGCCAGCAGCCAAGCTAGGACAGGGACCCGAGCTTTCTTT.

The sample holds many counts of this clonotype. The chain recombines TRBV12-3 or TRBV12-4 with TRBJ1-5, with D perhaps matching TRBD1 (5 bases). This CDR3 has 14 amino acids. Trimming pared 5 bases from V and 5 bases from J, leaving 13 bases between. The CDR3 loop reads CASSPRGTDQPQHF. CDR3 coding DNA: TGTGCCAGCAGTCCACGCGGGACGGATCAGCCCCAGCATTTT.

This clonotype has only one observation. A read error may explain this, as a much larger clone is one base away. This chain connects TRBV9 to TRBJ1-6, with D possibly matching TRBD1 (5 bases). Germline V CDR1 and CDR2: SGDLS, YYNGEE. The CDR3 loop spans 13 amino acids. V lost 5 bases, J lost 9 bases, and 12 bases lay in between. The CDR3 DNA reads TGTGCCAGCAGTTGGGGGGGTAGTTCACCCCTCCACTTT. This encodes CASSWGGSSPLHF.

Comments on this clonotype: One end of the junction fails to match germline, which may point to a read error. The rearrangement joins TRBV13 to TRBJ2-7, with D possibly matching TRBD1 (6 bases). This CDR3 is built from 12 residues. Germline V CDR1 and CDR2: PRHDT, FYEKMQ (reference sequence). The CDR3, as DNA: TGTGTCAGCAGCACACAGGGTAACGAGCAGTACTTC. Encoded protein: CVSSTQGNEQYF. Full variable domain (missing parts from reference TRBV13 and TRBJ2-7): AAGVIQSPRHLIKEKRETATLKCYPIPRHDTVYWYQQGPGQDPQFLISFYEKMQSDKGSIPDRFSAQQFSDYHSELNMSSLELGDSALYFCVSSTQGNEQYFGPGTRLTVT.

DNA of the CDR3: TGTGCCAGCGCGGACAGGGTCTTTGGAAACACCATATATTTT. Its translation is CASADRVFGNTIYF. The chain uses TRBV25-1 and TRBJ1-3; TRBD1 matches 8 bases. The CDR3 sequence is 14 residues long. J was trimmed by 3 bases and V by 8 bases; bases with no gene match: 6. The germline V gene encodes CDR1 MGHDK and CDR2 SYGVNS.

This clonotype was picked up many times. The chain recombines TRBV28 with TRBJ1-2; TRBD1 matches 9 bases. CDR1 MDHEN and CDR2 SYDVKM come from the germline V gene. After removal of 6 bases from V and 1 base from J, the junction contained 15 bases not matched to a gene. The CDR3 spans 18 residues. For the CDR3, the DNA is TGTGCCAGCAGGAGTCGAACCGGGACAGGGACGATTAACTATGGCTACACCTTC. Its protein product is CASRSRTGTGTINYGYTF.

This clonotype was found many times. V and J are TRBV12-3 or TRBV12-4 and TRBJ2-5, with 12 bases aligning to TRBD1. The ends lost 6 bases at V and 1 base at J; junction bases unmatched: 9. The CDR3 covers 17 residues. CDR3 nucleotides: TGTGCCAGCAGCCCCGTCCGGGACAGGGGGCGCCAAGAGACCCAGTACTTC. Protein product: CASSPVRDRGRQETQYF.

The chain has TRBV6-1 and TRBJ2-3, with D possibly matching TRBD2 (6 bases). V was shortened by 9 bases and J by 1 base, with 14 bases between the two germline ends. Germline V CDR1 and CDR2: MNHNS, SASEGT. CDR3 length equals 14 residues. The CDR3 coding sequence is TGTGCCAGTCGACTAGTCCTCGGCACAGATACGCAGTATTTT. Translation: CASRLVLGTDTQYF.

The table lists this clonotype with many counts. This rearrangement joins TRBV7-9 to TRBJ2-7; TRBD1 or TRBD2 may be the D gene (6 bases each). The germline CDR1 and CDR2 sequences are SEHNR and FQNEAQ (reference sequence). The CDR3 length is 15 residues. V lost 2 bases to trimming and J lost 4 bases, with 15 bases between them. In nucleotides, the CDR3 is TGTGCCAGCAGCTTACCAGGGGTTAGCGGTTACGAGCAGTACTTC. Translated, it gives CASSLPGVSGYEQYF.